Listed below are T cell receptor beta chains from one sample, sequenced in a study of cytomegalovirus exposure and HLA in healthy donors. Data came from immunoSEQ multiplex PCR; TCRdb stores just in-frame clones and leaves some out. The top ten hold around 2.4% of the sample, which has about 180,000 clones, about 80% seen once. Source material: PBMCs. These receptors were taken from a woman aged 30 to 39 in good health and CMV-seronegative. CDR3s include the opening cysteine and the closing phenylalanine or tryptophan. The order of the fields is CDR3 protein, CDR3 length, V gene, J gene, clone size. Not all rows give a size; the values are once, few, many and, for expanded clones, a class.

CASSRQEQETQYF	13	TRBV28	TRBJ2-5	NA
CASRLAQDRGLGYTF	15	TRBV19	TRBJ1-2	NA
CASSSGDHQPQHF	13	TRBV7-9	TRBJ1-5	few
CSVGMRTGRTGELFF	15	TRBV29-1	TRBJ2-2	NA
CASSLMSLSYEQYF	14	TRBV7-2	TRBJ2-7	NA
CASSMGGQGYTF	12	TRBV5-6	TRBJ1-2	once
CASSDGTAWGTHTDTQYF	18	TRBV7-3	TRBJ2-3	NA
CATSIPPGLAGVGIYNEQFF	20	TRBV15	TRBJ2-1	NA
CASTKGAGNYGYTF	14	TRBV6-5	TRBJ1-2	few
CASSYSALTGEAFF	14	TRBV6-5	TRBJ1-1	once
CASSLSGQGYSYEQYF	16	TRBV7-2	TRBJ2-7	few
CASSSAGSQGLNIQYF	16	TRBV7-9	TRBJ2-4	few
CASSLWAGGNQETQYF	16	TRBV5-5	TRBJ2-5	NA
CASSSPGQSRGYEQYF	16	TRBV28	TRBJ2-7	NA
CASSLVSVGEATDTQYF	17	TRBV5-6	TRBJ2-3	few
CASSLELNLRSHNEQFF	17	TRBV11-2	TRBJ2-1	NA
CASSGHPQETQYF	13	TRBV6-1	TRBJ2-5	NA
CASSFPSLAKNIQYF	15	TRBV11-2	TRBJ2-4	few
CASTGLGPTYEQYF	14	TRBV6-1	TRBJ2-7	NA
CASSPGREGKLFF	13	TRBV6-5	TRBJ1-4	NA
CASSEIGGATDTQYF	15	TRBV10-2	TRBJ2-3	NA
CASSSSGTSYGYTF	14	TRBV5-1	TRBJ1-2	NA
CASSQPTGELFF	12	TRBV4-1	TRBJ2-2	NA
CASSQRYETGYQPQHF	16	TRBV4-2	TRBJ1-5	NA
CASSLNPSGQETQYF	15	TRBV27	TRBJ2-5	NA